This TCR beta chain was retrieved from a study of shared clonotypes between healthy human individuals. Study-wide results and caveats: Genetic and exposure-history diversity was limited by the small donor number.

Each cell subset's genomic DNA was divided evenly among several immunoSEQ plates. The assay was immunoSEQ multiplex PCR, and TCRdb's table has in-frame clones only and misses some. The sample records about 2.4 million clones, 80% to 95% being singletons. To note about this clone: The antigen is unknown.

CDR1 and CDR2 from the germline V gene are SQVTM and ANQGSEA. This CDR3 spans 12 amino acids. Trimming removed 6 bases at V and 1 base at J, with 9 bases between. Sample: naive CD4+ T cells from PBMCs. Subset given: CD45RA+ positively selected. This clonotype was obtained from a man younger than 30 in good health. Some clones in this sample may be carry-over from other donors' samples. The chain recombines TRBV29-1 with TRBJ1-1; maybe TRBD1 (5 bases). CDR3 in amino acids: CSVMDKNTEAFF. The CDR3 region has the DNA TGCAGCGTCATGGACAAGAACACTGAAGCTTTCTTT.